Listed below are T cell receptor beta chains from one sample, sequenced in a study of T cells after yellow fever vaccination. Each CDR3 protein gets one entry after TCRdb re-called the 5' RACE reads with MiXCR. The data hold some 27,000 distinct CDR3 sequences, with around 5.8% observed a single time. The sample in question was PBMCs, either bulk or a sorted T-cell subset (CD4+, CD8+, memory, or dextramer-sorted; not recorded which), obtained on the day of the yellow fever booster vaccination. These receptors originate from a man aged 25 to 45 who received the YFV17D yellow fever vaccine. Each CDR3 is given with its conserved first and last residue. Some rows mark clone size as missing; the rest say once, few, many or name a class of expanded clone.

v_call	clone_size	j_call	cdr3_aa
TRBV7-4	-	TRBJ2-3	CASRGDTQYF
TRBV18	many	TRBJ1-1	CASSVNRLGSSTEAFF
TRBV12-3/TRBV12-4	few	TRBJ1-1	CASGPSGRMNTEAFF
TRBV15	many	TRBJ1-5	CATSREEGQPQHF
TRBV28	few	TRBJ1-1	CASSLSHRMNTEAFF
TRBV29-1	-	TRBJ2-2	CSVPGNTGELFF
TRBV20-1	few	TRBJ2-1	CSAPKTGDYNEQFF
TRBV6-1	many	TRBJ2-7	CASSAAQVGLSYEQYF
TRBV7-2	few	TRBJ1-5	CASTIEGGRNQPQHF
TRBV27	many	TRBJ2-2	CASSTFKSGRSGELFF
TRBV5-1	few	TRBJ2-5	CASGSGGNSQETQYF
TRBV16	few	TRBJ1-1	CASSQPPVGTEAFF
TRBV29-1	medium-sized	TRBJ2-7	CSVAPGGNYEQYF
TRBV6-2/TRBV6-3	-	TRBJ1-5	CASSYSIAPNQPQHF
TRBV7-9	medium-sized	TRBJ2-1	CASARSYNEQFF
TRBV11-2	many	TRBJ2-7	CASSAGTSGYEQYF
TRBV12-3/TRBV12-4	many	TRBJ2-7	CASSSSGGPYEQYF
TRBV19	-	TRBJ2-7	CASSDGQGRTYEQYF
TRBV25-1	many	TRBJ2-1	CVSMGGYNEQFF
TRBV11-3	few	TRBJ2-3	CASSLQGDTQYF
TRBV6-5	many	TRBJ2-7	CASSYQGGQYF
TRBV7-9	few	TRBJ1-1	CASRPRQGGYTEAFF
TRBV18	many	TRBJ2-7	CASSPQQGSEQYF
TRBV7-2	many	TRBJ2-4	CASSTQGVKNIQYF
TRBV6-2/TRBV6-3	many	TRBJ2-7	CASSYTSGSYEQYF
TRBV7-9	few	TRBJ2-5	CASIKTGKETQYF
TRBV20-1	many	TRBJ2-5	CSAEGASGRQETQYF
TRBV12-3/TRBV12-4	many	TRBJ2-7	CASSPTSSYEQYF
TRBV20-1	many	TRBJ2-7	CSARSSGRASEQYF
TRBV19	few	TRBJ1-2	CASTERDIYGYTF
TRBV7-3	-	TRBJ1-1	CASSSQNRMRGHTEAFF
TRBV7-2	many	TRBJ2-5	CASSKGLAETQYF
TRBV20-1	many	TRBJ2-1	CSAWGVNEQFF
TRBV2	many	TRBJ1-5	CAPRPSGSNQPQHF
TRBV6-2/TRBV6-3	many	TRBJ2-1	CASSEGRDPYNEQFF
TRBV6-1	many	TRBJ2-7	CASGGGYEQYF
TRBV5-1	many	TRBJ2-2	CASSATSGSTGELFF
TRBV27	many	TRBJ2-7	CASSASRIGAFPYEQYF
TRBV5-1	many	TRBJ2-5	CASSRGRSETQYF
TRBV20-1	-	TRBJ2-1	CSASLPGSYNEQFF
TRBV6-6	few	TRBJ2-6	CASSLLRANVLTF
TRBV9	many	TRBJ2-1	CASSGNSGSSYNEQFF
TRBV2	many	TRBJ2-3	CASSRLTSTDTQYF